Below, 30 T cell receptor beta chains from the same sample are listed, as sequenced in a study of cytomegalovirus exposure and HLA in healthy donors. PCR involved 60 Vbeta and 13 Jbeta primers. The assay was immunoSEQ multiplex PCR, and TCRdb's table has in-frame clones only and misses some. The table shows around 140,000 clones, with roughly 66% occurring only once. The specimen sequenced was PBMCs. These receptor sequences come from a woman between 18 and 30 years old in good health and CMV-seronegative.

The sample holds a few counts of this clone. The chain is built from TRBV14 and TRBJ2-5; tentatively, D is TRBD2 (7 bases). Trimming took off 4 bases at V and 0 bases at J, with 15 bases between the two ends. CDR1 and CDR2 from the germline V gene are SGHDN and FVKESK. This CDR3 contains 16 residues. CDR3 amino acids: CASSLRGLADQETQYF. Here the CDR3 DNA reads TGTGCCAGCAGCCTTCGGGGGCTAGCGGACCAAGAGACCCAGTACTTC.

This clone was seen only a few times. This rearrangement joins TRBV7-2 to TRBJ2-3; a possible D gene is TRBD2 (5 bases). Germline CDR1 is SGHTA and CDR2 is FQGNSA. V lost 5 bases, J lost 2 bases, and 8 bases lay in between. CDR3 length: 13 amino acids. The CDR3 reads CASSGGLTDTQYF. The CDR3 DNA follows: TGTGCCAGCAGCGGCGGGCTCACAGATACGCAGTATTTT. The entire variable domain, with the rest obtained from reference TRBV7-2 and TRBJ2-3, is as follows: GAGVSQSPSNKVTEKGKDVELRCDPISGHTALYWYRQSLGQGLEFLIYFQGNSAPDKSGLPSDRFSAERTGGSVSTLTIQRTQQEDSAVYLCASSGGLTDTQYFGPGTRLTVL.

The V call is TRBV30, the J call TRBJ2-1; the match to TRBD2 covers 14 bases. The CDR3 runs 16 residues. Trimming at V came to 2 bases and at J to 9 bases, leaving 9 bases not matched to a gene. Germline CDR1 reads GTSNPN; CDR2 reads SVGIG (reference sequence). CDR3 amino acids: CAWSRAGTSGRGEQFF. CDR3 nucleotides: TGTGCCTGGAGTAGAGCGGGGACTAGCGGGAGAGGTGAGCAGTTCTTC.

The chain is built from TRBV11-3 and TRBJ1-1, with unresolved D. CDR3 length equals 15 residues. Trimming cost V 4 bases and J 2 bases, with 14 bases left between them. Germline CDR1 SGHNT, CDR2 YENEEA. Here the CDR3 reads CASSSLGEGNTEAFF. CDR3 nucleotide sequence: TGTGCCAGCAGCTCCCTGGGTGAGGGAAACACTGAAGCTTTCTTT.

This clone was seen once. The gene calls are TRBV23-1 and TRBJ2-7; TRBD1 agrees at 8 bases. TRBV23-1 is flagged as an ORF with uncertain function. The V segment lost 10 bases and the J segment 0 bases; nucleotides outside the gene matches: 11. CDR3 length: 15 amino acids. In DNA, the CDR3 is TGCGCCACCGAAAAGGACAGGGACCGCTCCTACGAGCAGTACGTC. Residues: CATEKDRDRSYEQYV.

V gene TRBV13 combines with J gene TRBJ1-5, with D possibly TRBD1 on 5 matching bases. Germline V gene sequence: CDR1 PRHDT, CDR2 FYEKMQ (reference sequence). The CDR3 spans 15 residues. Trimming pared 2 bases from V and 4 bases from J, leaving 12 bases between. The CDR3: CASSLRGEGNQPQHF. The CDR3 DNA follows: TGTGCCAGCAGCTTAAGAGGGGAGGGGAATCAGCCCCAGCATTTT.

This clone turned up a few times. The chain joins TRBV11-3 to TRBJ1-1; D unresolved. Trimming took 2 bases from V and 1 from J, leaving 5 bases between them. CDR1 is SGHNT, CDR2 YENEEA, per germline. There are 13 residues in the CDR3. In DNA form, the CDR3 reads TGTGCCAGCAGCTTAATGCGGAACACTGAAGCTTTCTTT. Translating gives CASSLMRNTEAFF. Looking up the rest from reference TRBV11-3 and TRBJ1-1 gives the full variable domain: EAGVVQSPRYKIIEKKQPVAFWCNPISGHNTLYWYLQNLGQGPELLIRYENEEAVDDSQLPKDRFSAERLKGVDSTLKIQPAELGDSAVYLCASSLMRNTEAFFGQGTRLTVV.

This chain connects TRBV7-2 to TRBJ2-2; possible D gene TRBD2, 6 bases. Between the trimmed V and J ends, which lost 0 bases and 5 bases, there was a span of 7 bases. The germline V gene has CDR1 SGHTA and CDR2 FQGNSA. The CDR3 totals 14 residues. In nucleotides, the CDR3 is TGTGCCAGCAGCTTAGCAAGCGGGACCGGGGAGCTGTTTTTT. Protein sequence: CASSLASGTGELFF. The complete variable domain, with remaining parts taken from reference TRBV7-2 and TRBJ2-2, reads GAGVSQSPSNKVTEKGKDVELRCDPISGHTALYWYRQSLGQGLEFLIYFQGNSAPDKSGLPSDRFSAERTGGSVSTLTIQRTQQEDSAVYLCASSLASGTGELFFGEGSRLTVL.

This clone has a handful of counts. The chain combines TRBV5-1 with TRBJ1-1; TRBD1 matches 11 bases. In germline, CDR1 is SGHRS, CDR2 YFSETQ. This CDR3 contains 13 residues. V shed 8 bases, J shed 4 bases, and the junction held 4 bases outside the gene matches. The CDR3 nucleotides are TGCGCCAGTGGGACAGGGGGAGGCACTGAAGCTTTCTTT. Encoded protein: CASGTGGGTEAFF.

CDR3 in amino acids: CASQDMYNQPQHF. In nucleotides, the CDR3 is TGTGCCAGCCAGGACATGTACAATCAGCCCCAGCATTTT. The chain has TRBV19 and TRBJ1-5; TRBD1 might be the D (5 bases). V was pared by 9 bases and J by 3 bases, with 12 bases between. The CDR3 is made up of 13 amino acids. The germline V gene has CDR1 LNHDA and CDR2 SQIVND (reference sequence).

CDR3 residues: CAISVGPTGDGYTF. CDR3 DNA: TGTGCCATCAGTGTAGGGCCCACAGGGGATGGCTACACCTTC. The chain couples TRBV10-3 to TRBJ1-2, with 7 bases lining up with TRBD1. Germline CDR1 and CDR2: ENHRY and SYGVKD. Trimming cost V 4 bases and J 6 bases; bases outside gene matches: 8. The CDR3 runs 14 residues.

The genes are TRBV19 and TRBJ1-2; D perhaps matches TRBD1 (5 bases). With 6 bases removed from V and 7 bases from J, the gap between germline ends came to 21 bases. This CDR3 is built from 15 residues. Germline CDR1 and CDR2: LNHDA and SQIVND (reference sequence). The CDR3, as DNA: TGTGCCAGTAGAACTCCTCGGGCAGGGTGGGGTGGCTACACCTTC. Translating it yields CASRTPRAGWGGYTF.

This clone appeared a few times. The J gene is TRBJ2-5, the V gene TRBV6-1; D is possibly TRBD2 (5 bases). Germline V CDR1 and CDR2: MNHNS, SASEGT. The length of the CDR3 is 13 residues. Trimming took 7 bases from V and 5 from J, leaving 14 bases between them. CDR3 sequence: CASTHGESETQYF. DNA of the CDR3: TGTGCCAGCACCCACGGGGAGTCTGAGACCCAGTACTTC.

The rearrangement uses TRBV6-1 and TRBJ2-7; D gene ambiguous. Trimming took off 4 bases at V and 3 bases at J, with 16 bases between the two ends. The germline gives CDR1 MNHNS, CDR2 SASEGT. The CDR3 has 15 residues. The chain's CDR3 is CASSVSGSENYEQYF. The CDR3 nucleotides are TGTGCCAGCAGTGTCTCCGGGTCCGAAAACTACGAGCAGTACTTC.

The V call is TRBV28, the J call TRBJ1-5, with TRBD1 as a possible D gene (5 bases). V lost 3 bases and J lost 4, with 10 bases in between. CDR3 size: 14 residues. Per germline, CDR1 MDHEN and CDR2 SYDVKM. The CDR3 sequence is CASSFLSGNQPQHF. For the CDR3, the DNA is TGTGCCAGCAGTTTCCTTTCAGGGAATCAGCCCCAGCATTTT.

The chain combines TRBV27 with TRBJ1-6, with 9 positions matching TRBD1. V lost 6 bases, J lost 10 bases, and 19 bases stayed unmatched. The CDR3 has 18 residues. Germline lookup yields CDR1 MNHEY and CDR2 SMNVEV (reference sequence). In nucleotides, the CDR3 is TGTGCCAGCAGACCCACACCGGGACAGGGCCCCCCGGGATCACCCCTCCACTTT. Amino acid sequence: CASRPTPGQGPPGSPLHF.

The V and J genes are TRBV7-8 and TRBJ1-6; 10 positions agree with TRBD1. The germline gives CDR1 SGHVS, CDR2 FQNEAQ. Trimming removed 7 bases from V and 9 bases from J; junction bases left unmatched: 3. The CDR3 contains 13 residues. The CDR3: CASTRTGGSPLHF. The CDR3 DNA follows: TGTGCCAGCACCCGGACAGGGGGTTCACCCCTCCACTTT.

This clone was detected only a few times. CDR3 in amino acids: CASSLGPGADGYTF. The CDR3, as DNA: TGCGCCAGCAGCTTAGGCCCAGGGGCGGATGGCTACACCTTC. The chain has TRBV5-1 and TRBJ1-2; TRBD1 is a possible D gene (6 bases). Germline CDR1 is SGHRS and CDR2 is YFSETQ. The CDR3 has 14 amino acids. Trimming removed 2 bases at V and 6 bases at J, with 14 bases between.

The chain couples TRBV29-1 to TRBJ1-3, with D hard to call. V gave up 7 bases and J gave up 0 bases, with 10 bases separating them. Germline assignment: CDR1 SQVTM and CDR2 ANQGSEA. CDR3 length equals 13 residues. CDR3 DNA sequence: TGCAGCGCAGACGGGGACTCTGGAAACACCATATATTTT. Amino acids: CSADGDSGNTIYF. Supplemented by reference TRBV29-1 and TRBJ1-3, the full variable domain reads SAVISQKPSRDICQRGTSLTIQCQVDSQVTMMFWYRQQPGQSLTLIATANQGSEATYESGFVIDKFPISRPNLTFSTLTVSNMSPEDSSIYLCSADGDSGNTIYFGEGSWLTVV.

This clone came up a few times. V gene TRBV6-4 combines with J gene TRBJ2-1, with TRBD2 matching 10 bases. Germline trimming cut 0 bases from V and 7 bases from J; bases unmatched to any gene: 3. CDR3 length equals 15 residues. Germline V gene data show CDR1 as MRHNA and CDR2 as SNTAGT. The DNA of the CDR3 is TGTGCCAGCAGTGACTCGAGCGGGGGGGGAAATGAGCAGTTCTTC. As protein: CASSDSSGGGNEQFF.

V gene TRBV11-3 combines with J gene TRBJ2-1; TRBD2 aligns across 16 bases. V trimming: 1 base; J trimming: 8 bases; junction bases outside the gene matches: 2. The CDR3 has 16 residues. Germline loops: CDR1 SGHNT, CDR2 YENEEA. This CDR3 reads CASSLGGTSGRDEQFF. In DNA, the CDR3 is TGTGCCAGCAGCTTAGGGGGGACTAGCGGGAGGGATGAGCAGTTCTTC. Full variable domain (outside the CDR3, taken from reference TRBV11-3 and TRBJ2-1): EAGVVQSPRYKIIEKKQPVAFWCNPISGHNTLYWYLQNLGQGPELLIRYENEEAVDDSQLPKDRFSAERLKGVDSTLKIQPAELGDSAVYLCASSLGGTSGRDEQFFGPGTRLTVL.

The chain recombines TRBV11-3 with TRBJ2-1, with a possible D match to TRBD2 (6 bases). The ends were cut back, 1 base at V and 10 bases at J, with 14 bases in the middle. The CDR3 is 14 amino acids. Germline values: CDR1 SGHNT, CDR2 YENEEA. The CDR3 DNA reads TGTGCCAGCAGCTTAGTGGCGGGATCGCTGGAGCAGTTCTTC. It translates to CASSLVAGSLEQFF.

The genes are TRBV27 and TRBJ2-7, with 7 bases identical to TRBD2. The germline V gene has CDR1 MNHEY and CDR2 SMNVEV (reference sequence). The CDR3 length is 16 residues. V lost 0 bases, J lost 4 bases, and 9 bases stayed unmatched. In DNA, the CDR3 is TGTGCCAGCAGTTTATCGGGGGAGGGAGTGGGTTACGAGCAGTACGTC. As protein: CASSLSGEGVGYEQYV.

To note about this clone: At one end, the junction sequence differs from germline, possibly due to a read error. The chain recombines TRBV20-1 with TRBJ2-4; D ambiguous. CDR1 and CDR2 from the germline V gene are DFQATT and SNEGSKA (reference sequence). CDR3 length: 11 residues. The CDR3 loop reads CSARLAPHDSF. Here the CDR3 DNA reads TGCAGTGCTAGATTAGCCCCTCACGATTCCTTC.

A note on this clone: One end of the junction does not line up with germline, which may come from a read error. This chain uses TRBV7-2 with TRBJ2-5; TRBD2 agrees at 11 bases. The CDR3 is 14 amino acids. The V gene's germline CDR1 is SGHTA and CDR2 FQGNSA. Here the CDR3 DNA reads TGTGCCAGCAGCCTAGCGGGAGGTCAAGAGACCCAGTACTTC. It translates to CASSLAGGQETQYF.

The chain recombines TRBV14 with TRBJ1-1, with D tentatively TRBD1 (5 bases). Germline CDR1 is SGHDN and CDR2 is FVKESK. This CDR3 is built from 13 residues. V was trimmed by 4 bases and J by 1 base, leaving 7 bases between them. The CDR3 sequence: CASSLDRNTEAFF. DNA of the CDR3: TGTGCCAGCAGCCTCGACAGGAACACTGAAGCTTTCTTT.

This clone came up a few times. The chain combines TRBV30 with TRBJ2-4; tentative D call: TRBD1 (5 bases). Trimming stripped 3 bases from V and 0 bases from J, with 12 bases between. Germline V CDR1 and CDR2: GTSNPN, SVGIG (reference sequence). This CDR3 contains 15 residues. CDR3: CAWSVGALAKNIQYF. Here the CDR3 DNA reads TGTGCCTGGAGCGTTGGGGCCCTAGCCAAAAACATTCAGTACTTC. Variable domain in full (rest from reference TRBV30 and TRBJ2-4): SQTIHQWPATLVQPVGSPLSLECTVEGTSNPNLYWYRQAAGRGLQLLFYSVGIGQISSEVPQNLSASRPQDRQFILSSKKLLLSDSGFYLCAWSVGALAKNIQYFGAGTRLSVL.

V gene TRBV28 combines with J gene TRBJ2-6; the D gene is possibly TRBD1 (5 bases). V was cut by 6 bases and J by 4 bases, with 13 bases left in between. The germline CDR1 and CDR2 sequences are MDHEN and SYDVKM. The CDR3 totals 15 residues. The CDR3 loop reads CASSLTASGANVLTF. The CDR3 DNA reads TGTGCCAGCAGCTTGACAGCCTCCGGGGCCAACGTCCTGACTTTC.

The chain has TRBV7-2 and TRBJ2-7, with 8 bases aligning to TRBD2. CDR3 length: 15 amino acids. The J segment lost 7 bases and the V segment lost 1 base, leaving 9 bases of the junction unmatched. CDR1 and CDR2 (germline): SGHTA, FQGNSA. The CDR3 reads CASSLDLGGAWEQYF. The CDR3 DNA is TGTGCCAGCAGCTTAGACCTCGGGGGGGCTTGGGAGCAGTACTTC.

The chain has TRBV7-9 and TRBJ2-1, with D unclear. The CDR3 covers 13 residues. Germline lookup yields CDR1 SEHNR and CDR2 FQNEAQ (reference sequence). The germline V and J ends were trimmed by 5 bases and 0 bases, with 5 bases remaining between them. The CDR3 protein is CASSLVSYNEQFF. In DNA form, the CDR3 reads TGTGCCAGCAGCCTCGTCTCCTACAATGAGCAGTTCTTC. Combining the CDR3 with reference TRBV7-9 and TRBJ2-1 gives the whole variable domain DTGVSQNPRHKITKRGQNVTFRCDPISEHNRLYWYRQTLGQGPEFLTYFQNEAQLEKSRLLSDRFSAERPKGSFSTLEIQRTEQGDSAMYLCASSLVSYNEQFFGPGTRLTVL.